This T cell receptor (beta chain) was recovered during a study of cytomegalovirus exposure and HLA in healthy donors. The CDR3 contains 11 residues. The V gene lost 4 bases and the J gene lost 1 base, with 4 bases spanning the gap. Germline values: CDR1 SQVTM, CDR2 ANQGSEA. The study, taken as a whole, reports: Using the classifier, cytomegalovirus status was reportedly diagnosed with high specificity and sensitivity. In an earlier analysis, about 87% or about 30%: the productive usage of most TCR beta V segments. Immune exposure information comprised only CMV serostatus.

This clone has a handful of counts. The antigen is undetermined. With 60 Vbeta and 13 Jbeta primers, the PCR was carried out. The protocol was immunoSEQ multiplex PCR, while the TCRdb copy is restricted to in-frame clones and leaves out a portion. Among 97,000 or so clones listed, more than 70% were seen once. Healthy people donating bone marrow made up the donors. The receptor was isolated from a male donor in good health and CMV-seropositive. The rearrangement joins TRBV29-1 to TRBJ2-5; the D is unclear. Specimen: PBMCs. As DNA, the CDR3 is TGCAGCGTTGGCGCCCAAGAGACCCAGTACTTC. Protein: CSVGAQETQYF.